The next 26 T cell receptor beta chains were all read from a single sample in a study of cytomegalovirus exposure and HLA in healthy donors. Clones were read by immunoSEQ multiplex PCR, and TCRdb kept only the in-frame ones, dropping some. The profile shows 150,000 to 200,000 clones, around 80% of them singletons. The sequenced material came from PBMCs. The receptors originated from a woman aged 25 to 39 in good health and CMV-seronegative.

The chain carries TRBV29-1 and TRBJ2-2; no clear D gene. V lost 6 bases, J lost 3 bases, and 8 bases lay in between. There are 12 residues in the CDR3. Germline assignment: CDR1 SQVTM and CDR2 ANQGSEA. The CDR3 protein is CSVLRDTGELFF. CDR3 DNA sequence: TGCAGCGTACTCCGGGACACCGGGGAGCTGTTTTTT.

This clone showed up just a few times. The genes are TRBV5-1 and TRBJ1-4; tentative D call: TRBD1 (6 bases). CDR1 is SGHRS, CDR2 YFSETQ, per germline. This CDR3 comprises 14 residues. V was pared by 2 bases and J by 1 base, with 6 bases between. The CDR3 coding sequence is TGCGCCAGCAGCTTAGGGGGAACTAATGAAAAACTGTTTTTT. Translating it yields CASSLGGTNEKLFF.

The J gene is TRBJ1-5, the V gene TRBV6-5; maybe TRBD1 (5 bases). V was cut by 6 bases and J by 2 bases, with 14 bases left in between. Germline V gives CDR1 MNHEY, CDR2 SVGAGI. The CDR3 covers 15 residues. The CDR3: CASSLRGAGNQPQHF. CDR3 DNA: TGTGCCAGCAGCCTACGCGGGGCGGGCAATCAGCCCCAGCATTTT.

The chain employs TRBV19 and TRBJ2-3; D not resolved. Germline CDR1 is LNHDA and CDR2 is SQIVND (reference sequence). Deletions cut 5 bases from V and 6 bases from J, with 15 bases between. The CDR3 sequence is 14 residues long. The CDR3 reads CASSFGGTPDTQYF. The CDR3 DNA is TGTGCCAGTAGTTTTGGCGGAACACCCGATACGCAGTATTTT. The full variable domain, completed using reference TRBV19 and TRBJ2-3, is DGGITQSPKYLFRKEGQNVTLSCEQNLNHDAMYWYRQDPGQGLRLIYYSQIVNDFQKGDIAEGYSVSREKKESFPLTVTSAQKNPTAFYLCASSFGGTPDTQYFGPGTRLTVL.

CDR3 sequence: CASSLGTGNYEQYF. CDR3 sequence (DNA): TGTGCCAGCAGCTTGGGGACAGGGAACTACGAGCAGTACTTC. The V call is TRBV9, the J call TRBJ2-7; 9 nucleotides agree with TRBD1. The V and J ends lost 4 bases and 3 bases, in that order; junction bases with no gene match: 5. The length of the CDR3 is 14 residues. Germline V gene lookup returns CDR1 SGDLS and CDR2 YYNGEE.

This sequence joins TRBV13 and TRBJ2-1; 7 bases are a match to TRBD2. V shed 1 base, J shed 7 bases, and the junction held 7 bases outside the gene matches. CDR3 length equals 15 residues. Germline V gives CDR1 PRHDT, CDR2 FYEKMQ (reference sequence). The CDR3 nucleotides are TGTGCCAGCAGCTTAGTGGGAGGGCCGGGTAATGAGCAGTTCTTC. Encoded protein: CASSLVGGPGNEQFF. The full variable domain, its missing parts supplied by reference TRBV13 and TRBJ2-1, is AAGVIQSPRHLIKEKRETATLKCYPIPRHDTVYWYQQGPGQDPQFLISFYEKMQSDKGSIPDRFSAQQFSDYHSELNMSSLELGDSALYFCASSLVGGPGNEQFFGPGTRLTVL.

This chain uses TRBV5-1 with TRBJ2-2; TRBD2 agrees at 8 bases. Looked up from germline, CDR1 is SGHRS and CDR2 is YFSETQ. This CDR3 has 15 residues. With V trimmed by 9 bases and J by 4 bases, 11 bases remained unmatched. CDR3 amino acids: CATHRGGEGTGELFF. In nucleotides, the CDR3 is TGCGCCACCCACCGGGGGGGCGAAGGCACCGGGGAGCTGTTTTTT. The full variable domain, in which reference TRBV5-1 and TRBJ2-2 provide the parts outside the CDR3, is KAGVTQTPRYLIKTRGQQVTLSCSPISGHRSVSWYQQTPGQGLQFLFEYFSETQRNKGNFPGRFSGRQFSNSRSEMNVSTLELGDSALYLCATHRGGEGTGELFFGEGSRLTVL.

The chain is built from TRBV5-4 and TRBJ1-5; the D gene is possibly TRBD1 (5 bases). V lost 4 bases, J lost 5 bases, and 13 bases lay in between. The CDR3 covers 14 residues. Germline loops: CDR1 SGHNT, CDR2 YYREEE (reference sequence). CDR3 coding DNA: TGTGCCAGCAGCCCTTCCGTACAGGATCAGCCCCAGCATTTT. It codes for CASSPSVQDQPQHF.

J is TRBJ2-1 and V is TRBV6-5; maybe TRBD2 (6 bases). The length of the CDR3 is 15 residues. Between the trimmed V and J ends, which lost 5 bases and 9 bases, there was a span of 20 bases. Per the germline V gene, CDR1 is MNHEY and CDR2 is SVGAGI. In DNA form, the CDR3 reads TGTGCCAGCAGTCCGAAAACTCCCTCCGGGGGTGAGCAGTTCTTC. This translates into CASSPKTPSGGEQFF.

The rearrangement uses TRBV2 and TRBJ2-5; the D gene is possibly TRBD2 (6 bases). V lost 8 bases and J lost 1, with 14 bases in between. The CDR3 contains 14 residues. The V gene's germline CDR1 is SNHLY and CDR2 FYNNEI. The CDR3 sequence: CASQATSSQETQYF. CDR3 nucleotides: TGTGCCAGCCAAGCCACTAGCAGCCAAGAGACCCAGTACTTC.

The J gene is TRBJ2-1, the V gene TRBV29-1, with 10 bases identical to TRBD2. Unmatched junction bases numbered 5, after V lost 3 bases and J lost 3 bases. The CDR3 is 15 amino acids. Germline assignment: CDR1 SQVTM and CDR2 ANQGSEA. The CDR3 region has the DNA TGCAGCGTTGATTCTTCTAGCGGGAGCTACAATGAGCAGTTCTTC. Amino acid sequence: CSVDSSSGSYNEQFF.

The chain is built from TRBV2 and TRBJ1-1, with D unclear. The CDR3 consists of 15 residues. Trimming cost V 4 bases and J 0 bases, with 12 bases left between them. Germline V gene lookup returns CDR1 SNHLY and CDR2 FYNNEI. DNA for the CDR3: TGTGCCAGCAGTGTAGAGGGCCGACTGAACACTGAAGCTTTCTTT. Translation gives CASSVEGRLNTEAFF.

For the CDR3, the DNA is TGTGCCAGCAGCTTATCGAACATGAACACTGAAGCTTTCTTT. Protein product: CASSLSNMNTEAFF. The gene calls are TRBV7-2 and TRBJ1-1; D not resolved. CDR1 is SGHTA and CDR2 is FQGNSA in the germline V gene. V shed 2 bases and J shed 0 bases, with 7 bases lying between them. This CDR3 has 14 residues.

This chain joins TRBV9 and TRBJ2-7, with D possibly TRBD1 on 6 matching bases. The CDR3 loop spans 16 amino acids. The V and J ends lost 4 bases and 3 bases respectively, with 20 bases between them. Germline lookup yields CDR1 SGDLS and CDR2 YYNGEE. CDR3 bases: TGTGCCAGCAGCTTGACCGCACAGGGCAGGAGCTACGAGCAGTACTTC. This encodes CASSLTAQGRSYEQYF.

The rearrangement links TRBV28 to TRBJ2-1, with a tentative D call TRBD2 (5 bases). Trimming took off 7 bases at V and 4 bases at J, with 17 bases between the two ends. CDR1 MDHEN and CDR2 SYDVKM come from the germline V gene. The CDR3 is made up of 15 amino acids. The DNA of the CDR3 is TGTGCCAGCATCCCTCTGGGAGTAGGATACAATGAGCAGTTCTTC. Protein sequence: CASIPLGVGYNEQFF.

The V call is TRBV5-1, the J call TRBJ1-1, with D hard to call. CDR3 length: 13 amino acids. CDR1 SGHRS and CDR2 YFSETQ come from the germline V gene. V lost 0 bases and J lost 5, with 8 bases in between. CDR3: CASSLDMQTEAFF. CDR3 sequence (DNA): TGCGCCAGCAGCTTGGACATGCAGACTGAAGCTTTCTTT.

The chain couples TRBV4-1 to TRBJ2-3; TRBD2 matches 13 bases. After removal of 3 bases from V and 0 bases from J, the junction contained 12 bases not matched to a gene. CDR1 MGHRA and CDR2 YSYEKL come from the germline V gene. The CDR3 extends over 20 amino acids. CDR3: CASSHRGEGLAGYSTDTQYF. DNA for the CDR3: TGCGCCAGCAGCCACCGAGGGGAGGGACTAGCGGGATATAGCACAGATACGCAGTATTTT.

This chain connects TRBV28 to TRBJ1-1; D gene uncertain. This CDR3 spans 13 amino acids. From germline, CDR1 is MDHEN and CDR2 SYDVKM. Trimming took 6 bases from V and 6 from J, leaving 14 bases between them. The CDR3 sequence is CASRSSPGAEAFF. In DNA form, the CDR3 reads TGTGCCAGCAGGTCTAGCCCTGGCGCTGAAGCTTTCTTT.

This sequence joins TRBV19 and TRBJ1-2, with D possibly being TRBD1 (6 bases). The germline V gene has CDR1 LNHDA and CDR2 SQIVND (reference sequence). There are 13 residues in the CDR3. Deletions cut 3 bases from V and 7 bases from J, with 12 bases between. CDR3 residues: CASSIGGRSGYTF. CDR3 nucleotides: TGTGCCAGTAGTATCGGGGGGCGAAGTGGCTACACCTTC. The entire variable domain, with the rest obtained from reference TRBV19 and TRBJ1-2, is as follows: DGGITQSPKYLFRKEGQNVTLSCEQNLNHDAMYWYRQDPGQGLRLIYYSQIVNDFQKGDIAEGYSVSREKKESFPLTVTSAQKNPTAFYLCASSIGGRSGYTFGSGTRLTVV.

The chain uses TRBV15 and TRBJ1-4; 8 nucleotides line up with TRBD1. This CDR3 region has 20 residues. The V and J ends lost 1 base and 7 bases, in that order; junction bases with no gene match: 20. CDR1 is LNHNV and CDR2 is YYDKDF in the germline V gene (reference sequence). The CDR3 DNA reads as TGTGCCACCAGCAGAGCCTTGTTGCAGGGGGCTATTCGGTTAGGTGAAAAACTGTTTTTT. It yields the protein CATSRALLQGAIRLGEKLFF.

The V and J genes are TRBV5-1 and TRBJ2-2, with TRBD2 matching over 7 bases. V shed 0 bases, J shed 1 base, and the junction held 9 bases outside the gene matches. The CDR3 extends over 18 amino acids. Germline assignment: CDR1 SGHRS and CDR2 YFSETQ. CDR3 loop: CASSLGRGDYLNTGELFF. For the CDR3, the DNA is TGCGCCAGCAGCTTGGGACGGGGGGACTACCTGAACACCGGGGAGCTGTTTTTT.

This clone was recorded once. V usage is TRBV6-1 and J usage is TRBJ1-1; possibly TRBD1 for D (5 bases). The CDR3 length is 17 residues. The germline V and J ends were trimmed by 3 bases and 0 bases, with 17 bases remaining between them. The germline gives CDR1 MNHNS, CDR2 SASEGT. The CDR3, as DNA: TGTGCCAGCAGTGATTTCGCAGGGAAAAACATGAACACTGAAGCTTTCTTT. Encoded protein: CASSDFAGKNMNTEAFF.

This rearrangement joins TRBV2 to TRBJ2-5; D might be TRBD1 (7 bases). Trimming took 10 bases from V and 2 from J, leaving 20 bases between them. Germline-derived CDR1 and CDR2 are SNHLY and FYNNEI. The CDR3 totals 15 residues. Here the CDR3 DNA reads TGTGCCACTAGGGAGGACAGGAGCCTGCAAGAGACCCAGTACTTC. It encodes CATREDRSLQETQYF.

The genes are TRBV6-6 and TRBJ2-5; D is uncertain. This CDR3 is 14 amino acids long. Germline V gene sequence: CDR1 MNHNY, CDR2 SVGAGI (reference sequence). The ends were cut back, 6 bases at V and 2 bases at J, with 13 bases in the middle. CDR3 sequence reads: CASRMLSAQETQYF. In DNA form, the CDR3 reads TGTGCCAGCAGAATGCTTTCCGCGCAAGAGACCCAGTACTTC.

The rearrangement links TRBV19 to TRBJ2-7; possible D gene TRBD1, 6 bases. Deletions cut 6 bases from V and 3 bases from J, with 15 bases between. The CDR3 loop spans 14 amino acids. Germline V gene lookup returns CDR1 LNHDA and CDR2 SQIVND (reference sequence). The CDR3: CASSPTQGYYEQYF. Written as DNA, the CDR3 is TGTGCCAGTAGCCCTACACAGGGATACTACGAGCAGTACTTC.

The V call is TRBV30, the J call TRBJ1-2; no clear D gene. Germline CDR1 reads GTSNPN; CDR2 reads SVGIG (reference sequence). This CDR3 comprises 13 residues. With 8 bases removed from V and 1 base from J, the gap between germline ends came to 14 bases. In nucleotides, the CDR3 is TGTGCCGGCCTCGGGAAGAATAACTATGGCTACACCTTC. It codes for CAGLGKNNYGYTF.